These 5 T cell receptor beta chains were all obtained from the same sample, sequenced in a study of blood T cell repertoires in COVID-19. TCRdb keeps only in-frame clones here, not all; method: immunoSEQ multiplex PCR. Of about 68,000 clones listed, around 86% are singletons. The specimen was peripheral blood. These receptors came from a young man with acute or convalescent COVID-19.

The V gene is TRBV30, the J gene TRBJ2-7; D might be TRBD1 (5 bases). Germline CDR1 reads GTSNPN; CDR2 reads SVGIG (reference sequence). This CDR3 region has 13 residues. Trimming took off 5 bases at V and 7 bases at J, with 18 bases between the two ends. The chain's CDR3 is CAWGAGLRWEQYF. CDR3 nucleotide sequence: TGTGCCTGGGGTGCAGGGCTACGTTGGGAGCAGTACTTC. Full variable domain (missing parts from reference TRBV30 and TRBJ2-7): SQTIHQWPATLVQPVGSPLSLECTVEGTSNPNLYWYRQAAGRGLQLLFYSVGIGQISSEVPQNLSASRPQDRQFILSSKKLLLSDSGFYLCAWGAGLRWEQYFGPGTRLTVT.

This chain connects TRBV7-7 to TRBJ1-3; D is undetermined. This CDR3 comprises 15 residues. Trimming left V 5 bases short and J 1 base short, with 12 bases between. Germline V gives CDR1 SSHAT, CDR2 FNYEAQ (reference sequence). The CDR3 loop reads CASSPGRSSGNTIYF. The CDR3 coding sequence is TGTGCCAGCAGCCCGGGGAGGAGTTCTGGAAACACCATATATTTT.

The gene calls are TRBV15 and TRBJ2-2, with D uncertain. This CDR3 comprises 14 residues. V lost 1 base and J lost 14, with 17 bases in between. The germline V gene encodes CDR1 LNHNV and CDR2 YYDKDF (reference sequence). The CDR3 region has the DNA TGTGCCACCAGCAGAGGCGACTCCACCGTTAAACTGTTTTTT. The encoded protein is CATSRGDSTVKLFF.

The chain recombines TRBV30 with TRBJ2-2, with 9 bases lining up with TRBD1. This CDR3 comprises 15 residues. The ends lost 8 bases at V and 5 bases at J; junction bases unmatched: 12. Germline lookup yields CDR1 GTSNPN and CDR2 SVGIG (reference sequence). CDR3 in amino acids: CALGQTGGYTGELFF. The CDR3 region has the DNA TGTGCCCTAGGTCAAACAGGGGGCTATACCGGGGAGCTGTTTTTT.

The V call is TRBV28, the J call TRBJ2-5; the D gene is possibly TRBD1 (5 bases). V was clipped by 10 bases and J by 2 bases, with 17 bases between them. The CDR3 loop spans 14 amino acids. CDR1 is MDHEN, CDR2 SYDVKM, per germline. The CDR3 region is CATRPQTAQETQYF. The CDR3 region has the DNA TGTGCCACCCGACCTCAGACAGCGCAAGAGACCCAGTACTTC.